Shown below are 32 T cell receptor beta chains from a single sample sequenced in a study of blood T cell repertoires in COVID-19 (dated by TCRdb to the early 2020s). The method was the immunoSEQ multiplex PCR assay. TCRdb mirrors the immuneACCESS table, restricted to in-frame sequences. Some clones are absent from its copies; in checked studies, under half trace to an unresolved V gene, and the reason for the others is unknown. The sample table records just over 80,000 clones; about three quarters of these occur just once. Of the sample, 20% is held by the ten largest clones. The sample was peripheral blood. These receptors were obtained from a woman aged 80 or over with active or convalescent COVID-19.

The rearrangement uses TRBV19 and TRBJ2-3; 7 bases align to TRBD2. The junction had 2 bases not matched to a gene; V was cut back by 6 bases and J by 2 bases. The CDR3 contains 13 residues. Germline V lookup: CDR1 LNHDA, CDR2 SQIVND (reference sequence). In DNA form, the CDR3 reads TGTGCCAGTAGGGGACTAAACACAGATACGCAGTATTTT. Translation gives CASRGLNTDTQYF. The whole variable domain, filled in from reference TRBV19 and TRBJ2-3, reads DGGITQSPKYLFRKEGQNVTLSCEQNLNHDAMYWYRQDPGQGLRLIYYSQIVNDFQKGDIAEGYSVSREKKESFPLTVTSAQKNPTAFYLCASRGLNTDTQYFGPGTRLTVL.

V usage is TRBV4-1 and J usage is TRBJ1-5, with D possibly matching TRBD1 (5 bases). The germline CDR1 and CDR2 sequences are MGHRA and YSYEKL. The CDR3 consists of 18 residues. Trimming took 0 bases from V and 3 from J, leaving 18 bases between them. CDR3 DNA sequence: TGCGCCAGCAGCCAAGACTCGTCCATGACGGGGGTCAATCAGCCCCAGCATTTT. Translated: CASSQDSSMTGVNQPQHF.

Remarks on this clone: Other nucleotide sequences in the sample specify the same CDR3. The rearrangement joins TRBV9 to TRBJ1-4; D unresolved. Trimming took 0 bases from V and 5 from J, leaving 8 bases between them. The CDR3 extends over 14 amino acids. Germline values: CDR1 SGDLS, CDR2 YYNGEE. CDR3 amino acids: CASSVGLLNEKLFF. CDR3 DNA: TGTGCCAGCAGCGTAGGCCTCCTAAATGAAAAACTGTTTTTT.

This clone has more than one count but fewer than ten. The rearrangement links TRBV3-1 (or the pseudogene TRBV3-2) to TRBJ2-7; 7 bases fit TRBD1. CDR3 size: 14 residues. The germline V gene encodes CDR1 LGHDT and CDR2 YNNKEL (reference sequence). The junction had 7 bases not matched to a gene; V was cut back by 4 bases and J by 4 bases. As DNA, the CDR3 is TGTGCCAGCAGCCGAGAAGGGGGCTTTTACGAGCAGTACTTC. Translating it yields CASSREGGFYEQYF.

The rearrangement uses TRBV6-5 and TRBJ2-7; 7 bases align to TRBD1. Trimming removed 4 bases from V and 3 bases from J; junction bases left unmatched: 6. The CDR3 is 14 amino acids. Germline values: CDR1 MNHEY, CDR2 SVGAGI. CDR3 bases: TGTGCCAGCAGTTCCGGGACAGACTTCTACGAGCAGTACTTC. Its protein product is CASSSGTDFYEQYF.

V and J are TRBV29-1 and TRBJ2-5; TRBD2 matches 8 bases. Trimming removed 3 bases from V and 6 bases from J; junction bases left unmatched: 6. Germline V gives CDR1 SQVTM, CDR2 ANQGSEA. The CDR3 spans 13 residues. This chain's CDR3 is CSVDYGTRQTQYF. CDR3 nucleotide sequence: TGCAGCGTTGACTATGGGACTAGACAGACCCAGTACTTC.

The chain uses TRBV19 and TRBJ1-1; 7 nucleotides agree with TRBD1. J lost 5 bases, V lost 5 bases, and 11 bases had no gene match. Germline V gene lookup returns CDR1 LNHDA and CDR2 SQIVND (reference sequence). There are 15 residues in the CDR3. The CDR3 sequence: CASSAPGQRWTEAFF. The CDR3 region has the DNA TGTGCCAGTAGTGCTCCGGGACAGAGGTGGACTGAAGCTTTCTTT. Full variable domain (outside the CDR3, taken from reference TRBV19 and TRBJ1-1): DGGITQSPKYLFRKEGQNVTLSCEQNLNHDAMYWYRQDPGQGLRLIYYSQIVNDFQKGDIAEGYSVSREKKESFPLTVTSAQKNPTAFYLCASSAPGQRWTEAFFGQGTRLTVV.

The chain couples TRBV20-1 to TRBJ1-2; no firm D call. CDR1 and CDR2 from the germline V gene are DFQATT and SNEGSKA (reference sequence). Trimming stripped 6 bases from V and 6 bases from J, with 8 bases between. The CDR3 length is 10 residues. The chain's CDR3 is CSASDNGYTF. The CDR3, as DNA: TGCAGTGCCAGCGATAATGGCTACACCTTC.

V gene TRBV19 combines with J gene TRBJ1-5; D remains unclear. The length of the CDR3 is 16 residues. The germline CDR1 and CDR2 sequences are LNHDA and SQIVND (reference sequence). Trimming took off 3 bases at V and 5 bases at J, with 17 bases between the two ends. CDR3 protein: CASSITATGSYQPQHF. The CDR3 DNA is TGTGCCAGTAGTATCACCGCGACGGGTTCGTATCAGCCCCAGCATTTT.

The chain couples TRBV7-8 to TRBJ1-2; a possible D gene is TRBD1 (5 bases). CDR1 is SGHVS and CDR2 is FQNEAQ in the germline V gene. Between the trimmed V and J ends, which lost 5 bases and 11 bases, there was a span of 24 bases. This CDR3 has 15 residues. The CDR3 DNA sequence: TGTGCCAGCAGCGTCCTCGGTAGGGGCGAACGTATTTACACCTTC. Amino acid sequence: CASSVLGRGERIYTF.

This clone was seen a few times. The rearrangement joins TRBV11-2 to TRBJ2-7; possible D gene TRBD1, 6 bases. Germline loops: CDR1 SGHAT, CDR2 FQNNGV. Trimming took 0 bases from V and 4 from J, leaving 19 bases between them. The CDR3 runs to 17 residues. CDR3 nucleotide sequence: TGTGCCAGCAGCTTAGATTATTCAGGAGCCCAGGGGTACGAGCAGTACTTC. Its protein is CASSLDYSGAQGYEQYF. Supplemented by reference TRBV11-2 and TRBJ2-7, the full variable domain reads EAGVAQSPRYKIIEKRQSVAFWCNPISGHATLYWYQQILGQGPKLLIQFQNNGVVDDSQLPKDRFSAERLKGVDSTLKIQPAKLEDSAVYLCASSLDYSGAQGYEQYFGPGTRLTVT.

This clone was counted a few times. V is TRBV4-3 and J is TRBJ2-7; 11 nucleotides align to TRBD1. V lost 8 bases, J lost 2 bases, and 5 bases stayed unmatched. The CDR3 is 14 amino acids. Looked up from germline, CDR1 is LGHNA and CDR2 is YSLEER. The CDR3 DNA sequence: TGCGCCAGCTCCCGGGACAGGGGGGCCTACGAGCAGTACTTC. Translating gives CASSRDRGAYEQYF.

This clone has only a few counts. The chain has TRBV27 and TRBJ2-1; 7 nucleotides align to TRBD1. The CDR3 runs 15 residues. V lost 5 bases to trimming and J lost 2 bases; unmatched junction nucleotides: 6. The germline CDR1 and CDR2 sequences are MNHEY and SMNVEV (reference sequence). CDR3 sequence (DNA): TGTGCCAGCAGTAGAATAGGGACAGCCTACAATGAGCAGTTCTTC. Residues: CASSRIGTAYNEQFF.

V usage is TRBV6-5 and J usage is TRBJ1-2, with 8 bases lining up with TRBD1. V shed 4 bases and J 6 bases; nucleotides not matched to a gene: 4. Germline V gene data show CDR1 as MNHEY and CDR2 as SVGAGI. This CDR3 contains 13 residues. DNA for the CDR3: TGTGCCAGCAGTTTGGACAGGGCGCATGGCTACACCTTC. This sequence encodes CASSLDRAHGYTF.

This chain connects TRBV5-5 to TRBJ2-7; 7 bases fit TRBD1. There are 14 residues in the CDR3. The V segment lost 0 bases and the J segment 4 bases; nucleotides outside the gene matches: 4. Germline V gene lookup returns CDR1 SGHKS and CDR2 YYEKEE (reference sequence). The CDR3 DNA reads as TGTGCCAGCAGCTTGGTCGGGACAGAATACGAGCAGTACTTC. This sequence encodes CASSLVGTEYEQYF.

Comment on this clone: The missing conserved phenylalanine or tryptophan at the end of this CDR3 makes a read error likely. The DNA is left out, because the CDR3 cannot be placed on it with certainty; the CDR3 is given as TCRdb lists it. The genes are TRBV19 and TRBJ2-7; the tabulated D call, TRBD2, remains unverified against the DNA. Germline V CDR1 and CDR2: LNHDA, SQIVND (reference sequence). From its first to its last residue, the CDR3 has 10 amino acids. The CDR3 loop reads CASSIGWRTL.

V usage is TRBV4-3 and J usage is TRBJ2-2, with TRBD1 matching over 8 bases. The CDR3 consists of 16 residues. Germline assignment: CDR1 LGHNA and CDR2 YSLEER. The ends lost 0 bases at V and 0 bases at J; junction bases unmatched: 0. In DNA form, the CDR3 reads TGCGCCAGCAGCCAAGAGACAGGGGCGAACACCGGGGAGCTGTTTTTT. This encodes CASSQETGANTGELFF.

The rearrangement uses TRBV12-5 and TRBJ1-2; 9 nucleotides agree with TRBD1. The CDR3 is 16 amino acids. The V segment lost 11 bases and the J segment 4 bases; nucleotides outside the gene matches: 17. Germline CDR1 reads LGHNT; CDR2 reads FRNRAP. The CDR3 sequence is CAVLQIPGQGGYGYTF. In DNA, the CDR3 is TGTGCTGTGTTGCAAATCCCGGGACAGGGCGGCTATGGCTACACCTTC.

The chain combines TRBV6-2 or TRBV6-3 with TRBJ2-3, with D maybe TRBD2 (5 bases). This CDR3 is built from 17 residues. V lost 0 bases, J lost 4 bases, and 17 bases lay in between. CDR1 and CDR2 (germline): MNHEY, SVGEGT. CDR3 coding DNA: TGTGCCAGCAGTTACTCTCGGGATACCGATTTGGCAGATACGCAGTATTTT. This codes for CASSYSRDTDLADTQYF.

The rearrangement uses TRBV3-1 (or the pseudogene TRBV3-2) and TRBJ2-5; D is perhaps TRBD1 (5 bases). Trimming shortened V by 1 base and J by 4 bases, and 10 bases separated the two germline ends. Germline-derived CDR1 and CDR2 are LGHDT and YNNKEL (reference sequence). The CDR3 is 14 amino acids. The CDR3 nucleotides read TGTGCCAGCAGCCAAGCAGGGTCCCCAGAGACCCAGTACTTC. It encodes CASSQAGSPETQYF.

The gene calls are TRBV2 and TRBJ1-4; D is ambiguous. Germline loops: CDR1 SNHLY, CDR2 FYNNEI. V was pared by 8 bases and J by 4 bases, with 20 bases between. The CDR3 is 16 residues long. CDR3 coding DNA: TGTGCCAGCGAGGGCCCGAGGAAGAAGAATAATGAAAAACTGTTTTTT. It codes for CASEGPRKKNNEKLFF.

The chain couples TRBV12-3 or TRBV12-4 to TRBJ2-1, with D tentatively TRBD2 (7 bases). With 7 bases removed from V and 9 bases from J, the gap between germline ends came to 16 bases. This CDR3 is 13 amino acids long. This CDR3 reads CASMWGGTREQFF. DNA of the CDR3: TGTGCCAGCATGTGGGGGGGCACCCGTGAGCAGTTCTTC.

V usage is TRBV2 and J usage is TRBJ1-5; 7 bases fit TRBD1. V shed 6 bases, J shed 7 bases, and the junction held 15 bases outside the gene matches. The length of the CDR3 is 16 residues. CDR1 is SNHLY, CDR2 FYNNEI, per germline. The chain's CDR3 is CASSPQTRQGEQPQHF. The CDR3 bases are TGTGCCAGCAGCCCCCAAACGCGACAGGGCGAACAGCCCCAGCATTTT.

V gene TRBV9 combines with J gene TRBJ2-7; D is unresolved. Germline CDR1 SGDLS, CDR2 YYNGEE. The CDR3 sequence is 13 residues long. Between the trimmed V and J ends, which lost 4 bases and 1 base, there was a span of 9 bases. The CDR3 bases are TGTGCCAGCAGCCCCCAGGCGTCCTACGAGCAGTACTTC. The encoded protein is CASSPQASYEQYF.

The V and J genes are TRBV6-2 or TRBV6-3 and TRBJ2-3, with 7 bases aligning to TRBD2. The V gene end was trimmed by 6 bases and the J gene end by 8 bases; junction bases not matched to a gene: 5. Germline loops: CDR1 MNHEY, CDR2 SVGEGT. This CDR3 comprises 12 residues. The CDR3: CASSPSGTTQYF. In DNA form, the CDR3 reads TGTGCCAGCAGCCCCAGCGGGACTACGCAGTATTTT.

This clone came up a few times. CDR3 residues: CASRFPSVSGGDYNEQFF. The CDR3 DNA follows: TGTGCAAGTCGCTTCCCTTCAGTCAGCGGGGGGGACTACAATGAGCAGTTCTTC. This chain connects TRBV12-2 to TRBJ2-1; the DNA was not compared with TRBD2, the D call given in the table. TRBV12-2 is assigned pseudogene status. The CDR3 length is 18 residues.

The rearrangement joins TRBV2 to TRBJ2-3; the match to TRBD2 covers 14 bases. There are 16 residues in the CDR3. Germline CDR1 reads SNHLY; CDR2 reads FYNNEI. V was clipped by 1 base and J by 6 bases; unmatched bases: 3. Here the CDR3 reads CASSEGTSGGWDTQYF. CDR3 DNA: TGTGCCAGCAGTGAAGGGACTAGCGGGGGGTGGGATACGCAGTATTTT.

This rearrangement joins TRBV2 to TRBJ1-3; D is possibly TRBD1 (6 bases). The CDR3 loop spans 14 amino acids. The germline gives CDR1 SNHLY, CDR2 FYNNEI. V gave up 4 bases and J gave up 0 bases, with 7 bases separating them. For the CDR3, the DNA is TGTGCCAGCAGTGGGACAGTCTCTGGAAACACCATATATTTT. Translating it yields CASSGTVSGNTIYF.

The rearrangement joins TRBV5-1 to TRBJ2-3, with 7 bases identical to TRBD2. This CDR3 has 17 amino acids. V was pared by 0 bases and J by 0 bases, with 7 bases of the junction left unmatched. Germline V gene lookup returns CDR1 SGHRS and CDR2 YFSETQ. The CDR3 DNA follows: TGCGCCAGCAGCTTGGTCGCTAGCGGAACCAGCACAGATACGCAGTATTTT. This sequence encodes CASSLVASGTSTDTQYF.

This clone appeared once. The DNA for the CDR3 is TGTGCCAGTAGTCTTTCACAGGGTGCCGGCTCCTACAATGAGCAGTTCTTC. It specifies CASSLSQGAGSYNEQFF. The chain links TRBV19 to TRBJ2-1; tentatively, D is TRBD1 (6 bases). The V end lost 5 bases, the J end lost 0 bases, and 17 bases lay between the germline ends. CDR3 length: 17 residues. The germline V gene has CDR1 LNHDA and CDR2 SQIVND (reference sequence).

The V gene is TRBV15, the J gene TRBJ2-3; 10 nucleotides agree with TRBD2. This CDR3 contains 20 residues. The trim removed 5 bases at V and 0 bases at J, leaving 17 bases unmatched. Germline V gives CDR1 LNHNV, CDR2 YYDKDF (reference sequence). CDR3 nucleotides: TGTGCCACCAGCTCACACCGAGGGCCTAGCGGGGGTGCTAGCACAGATACGCAGTATTTT. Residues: CATSSHRGPSGGASTDTQYF.

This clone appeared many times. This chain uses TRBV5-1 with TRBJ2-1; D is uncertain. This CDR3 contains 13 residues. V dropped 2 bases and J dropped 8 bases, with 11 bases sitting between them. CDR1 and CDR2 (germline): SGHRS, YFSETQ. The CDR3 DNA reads TGCGCCAGCAGCTTAGGAGAATTGGATGAGCAGTTCTTC. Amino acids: CASSLGELDEQFF. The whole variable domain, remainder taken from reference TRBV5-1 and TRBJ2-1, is KAGVTQTPRYLIKTRGQQVTLSCSPISGHRSVSWYQQTPGQGLQFLFEYFSETQRNKGNFPGRFSGRQFSNSRSEMNVSTLELGDSALYLCASSLGELDEQFFGPGTRLTVL.